The rows below give T cell receptor beta chains drawn from one sample of a study of cytomegalovirus exposure and HLA in healthy donors. Profiling relied on immunoSEQ multiplex PCR, and the TCRdb table lists in-frame clones only, not all of them. Here the sample spans more than 50,000 clones, 91% being singletons. The sequencing sample was made of PBMCs. Receptor source: a woman aged 30 to 39 in good health and CMV-seronegative. Both conserved end residues are part of each CDR3. Fields, in order: V gene, J gene, clone size, D gene, CDR3 DNA, CDR3 protein. The D gene is left open where the match is weak. Some rows mark clone size as missing; the rest say once, few, many or name a class of expanded clone.

V gene: TRBV4-3
J gene: TRBJ2-2
clone size: NA
D gene: TRBD1
CDR3 DNA: TGCGCCAGCAGCCAAGAGAGGGACAGGGGGCGAGGCACCGGGGAGCTGTTTTTT
CDR3 protein: CASSQERDRGRGTGELFF

V gene: TRBV5-1
J gene: TRBJ2-1
clone size: once
D gene: NA
CDR3 DNA: TGCGCCAGCGAGGAGAAAGGTTTCCCCAATGAGCAGTTCTTC
CDR3 protein: CASEEKGFPNEQFF

V gene: TRBV19
J gene: TRBJ1-5
clone size: once
D gene: NA
CDR3 DNA: TGTGCCAGTAACAACAGGGTAAAAAGTAATCAGCCCCAGCATTTT
CDR3 protein: CASNNRVKSNQPQHF

V gene: TRBV7-3
J gene: TRBJ2-3
clone size: once
D gene: NA
CDR3 DNA: TGTGCCAGCAGCCCGGCTAGCGGCACAGATACGCAGTATTTT
CDR3 protein: CASSPASGTDTQYF

V gene: TRBV7-2
J gene: TRBJ1-2
clone size: NA
D gene: TRBD1
CDR3 DNA: TGTGCCAGCAGCTCCCAACAGGGGTGGGGCTATGGCTACACCTTC
CDR3 protein: CASSSQQGWGYGYTF

V gene: TRBV6-1
J gene: TRBJ1-5
clone size: NA
D gene: NA
CDR3 DNA: TGTGCCAGCAGAGATAAAACGGGGGGTCAGCCCCAGCATTTT
CDR3 protein: CASRDKTGGQPQHF

V gene: TRBV4-1
J gene: TRBJ1-1
clone size: once
D gene: NA
CDR3 DNA: TGCGCCAGCAGCCAGATAGTAGACACTGAAGCTTTCTTT
CDR3 protein: CASSQIVDTEAFF

V gene: TRBV19
J gene: TRBJ1-2
clone size: once
D gene: NA
CDR3 DNA: TGTGCCAGTAGTATAAATCCCTCAACAGGGTTTGGCTACACCTTC
CDR3 protein: CASSINPSTGFGYTF

V gene: TRBV5-5
J gene: TRBJ1-2
clone size: NA
D gene: NA
CDR3 DNA: TGTGCCACCACGATGTTGGCAGGACTAAACTATGGCTACACCTTC
CDR3 protein: CATTMLAGLNYGYTF

V gene: TRBV4-3
J gene: TRBJ2-1
clone size: NA
D gene: TRBD2
CDR3 DNA: TGCGCCAGCAGCCAAGGAGCCCAGGCTAGCGGGCGCAATGAGCAGTTCTTC
CDR3 protein: CASSQGAQASGRNEQFF

V gene: TRBV7-8
J gene: TRBJ2-3
clone size: NA
D gene: TRBD2
CDR3 DNA: TGTGCCAGCAGCTTCACGACTAGCGGGACCACAGATACGCAGTATTTT
CDR3 protein: CASSFTTSGTTDTQYF

V gene: TRBV4-1
J gene: TRBJ1-1
clone size: NA
D gene: NA
CDR3 DNA: TGCGCCAGCAGCCACCTACAGGGTGGGGGCACTGAAGCTTTCTTT
CDR3 protein: CASSHLQGGGTEAFF

V gene: TRBV28
J gene: TRBJ2-2
clone size: NA
D gene: NA
CDR3 DNA: TGTGCCAGCAGTTTACGGGGATGGGTATCCGGGGAGCTGTTTTTT
CDR3 protein: CASSLRGWVSGELFF

V gene: TRBV11-1
J gene: TRBJ2-2
clone size: NA
D gene: NA
CDR3 DNA: TGTGCCAGCAGCTCTACTAGGGTCAACACCGGGGAGCTGTTTTTT
CDR3 protein: CASSSTRVNTGELFF

V gene: TRBV9
J gene: TRBJ1-4
clone size: NA
D gene: TRBD1
CDR3 DNA: TGTGCCAGCAGCGCCGGAAGACAGGGGGTGAGGGAAAAACTGTTTTTT
CDR3 protein: CASSAGRQGVREKLFF

V gene: TRBV27
J gene: TRBJ2-3
clone size: NA
D gene: TRBD1
CDR3 DNA: TGTGCCAGCAGTTGGTGGGACAGGGGCACAGATACGCAGTATTTT
CDR3 protein: CASSWWDRGTDTQYF

V gene: TRBV6-5
J gene: TRBJ1-2
clone size: NA
D gene: NA
CDR3 DNA: TGTGCCAGCAGGCCCAGAGGAGGGGAAGGCTATGGCTACACCTTC
CDR3 protein: CASRPRGGEGYGYTF

V gene: TRBV5-1
J gene: TRBJ1-5
clone size: NA
D gene: TRBD1
CDR3 DNA: TGCGCCAGCAGCTTGGAGACAGGGGATCAGCCCCAGCATTTT
CDR3 protein: CASSLETGDQPQHF

V gene: TRBV10-3
J gene: TRBJ1-2
clone size: NA
D gene: TRBD1
CDR3 DNA: TGTGCCATCAGTGAAGGGGACAGGGGTACCTATGGCTACACCTTC
CDR3 protein: CAISEGDRGTYGYTF

V gene: TRBV10-3
J gene: TRBJ2-7
clone size: NA
D gene: NA
CDR3 DNA: TGTGCCATCAGTGCCGTGGACAGTTCCTACGAGCAGTACTTC
CDR3 protein: CAISAVDSSYEQYF